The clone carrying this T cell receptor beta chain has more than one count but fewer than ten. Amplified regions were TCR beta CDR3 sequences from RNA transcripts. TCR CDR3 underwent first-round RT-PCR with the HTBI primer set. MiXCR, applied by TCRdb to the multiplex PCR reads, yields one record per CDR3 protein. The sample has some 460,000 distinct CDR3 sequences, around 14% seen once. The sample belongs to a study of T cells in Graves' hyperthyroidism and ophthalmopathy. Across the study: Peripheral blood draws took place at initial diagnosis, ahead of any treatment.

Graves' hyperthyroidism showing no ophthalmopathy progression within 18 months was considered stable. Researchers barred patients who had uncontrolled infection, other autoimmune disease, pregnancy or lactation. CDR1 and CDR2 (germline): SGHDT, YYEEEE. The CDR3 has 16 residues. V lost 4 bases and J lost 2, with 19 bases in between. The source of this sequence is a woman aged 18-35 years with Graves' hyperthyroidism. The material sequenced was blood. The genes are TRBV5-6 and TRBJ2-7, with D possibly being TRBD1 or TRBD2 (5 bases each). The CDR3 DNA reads TGTGCCAGCAGCGGGGGTGTGGCTAGAGACACCTACGAGCAGTACTTC. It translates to CASSGGVARDTYEQYF.